The TCR beta chain under discussion was sequenced for a study of graft-versus-host responses after intestinal transplantation. The study, taken as a whole, reports: Peak levels of circulating GvH clones tracked with early post-transplant HvG declines.

Profiling relied on immunoSEQ multiplex PCR, and the TCRdb table lists in-frame clones only, not all of them. The sample has 80,000 to 100,000 clones, more than 85% seen once. On this clone itself: The antigen remains undetermined.

This CDR3 has 14 amino acids. With 8 bases removed from V and 2 bases from J, the gap between germline ends came to 13 bases. Per germline, CDR1 LNHDA and CDR2 SQIVND (reference sequence). Sequencing was performed on unstimulated CD4+ T cells sorted from spleen or lymph node cells, taken before intestinal transplant. The chain employs TRBV19 and TRBJ1-5, with D possibly matching TRBD1 (5 bases). This TCR was sampled from a human donor who received an intestinal transplant. CDR3 bases: TGTGCCAGTGATCGGGGGTACGGCAATCAGCCCCAGCATTTT. It encodes CASDRGYGNQPQHF.